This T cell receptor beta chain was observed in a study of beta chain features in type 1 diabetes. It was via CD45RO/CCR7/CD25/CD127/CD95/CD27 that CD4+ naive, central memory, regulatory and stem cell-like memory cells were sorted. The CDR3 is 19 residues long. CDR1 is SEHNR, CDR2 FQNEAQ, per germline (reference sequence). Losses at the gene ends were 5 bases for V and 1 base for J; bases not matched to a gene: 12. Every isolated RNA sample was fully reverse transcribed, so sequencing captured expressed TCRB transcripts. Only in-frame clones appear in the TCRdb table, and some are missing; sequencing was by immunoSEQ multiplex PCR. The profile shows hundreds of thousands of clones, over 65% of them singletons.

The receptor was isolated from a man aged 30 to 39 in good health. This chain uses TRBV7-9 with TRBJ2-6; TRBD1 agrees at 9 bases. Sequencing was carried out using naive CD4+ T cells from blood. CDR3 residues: CASSIPRGQGRSGANVLTF. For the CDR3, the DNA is TGTGCCAGCAGCATACCTCGAGGACAGGGGAGGTCTGGGGCCAACGTCCTGACTTTC.